These T cell receptor beta chains were read from a single sample in a study of blood T cell repertoires in COVID-19. Sequencing was performed with immunoSEQ multiplex PCR; in TCRdb, only in-frame clones are kept and a portion is missing. The table lists around 170,000 clones, 80% to 90% of them singletons. Material: peripheral blood. The receptors originated from a man in his 60s with acute or convalescent COVID-19. Each CDR3 is given with its conserved first and last residue. A D gene is named only where the DNA matches it firmly. Some rows mark clone size as missing; the rest say once, few, many or name a class of expanded clone.

D: TRBD1; J: TRBJ1-1; size: .; V: TRBV29-1; DNA: TGCAGCGTTGAAGACCTACAGGGGGCTAACACTGAAGCTTTCTTT; CDR3: CSVEDLQGANTEAFF
D: TRBD1; J: TRBJ2-7; size: once; V: TRBV5-4; DNA: TGTGCCAGCAGCTTGGCCGGGACAGGTTACGAGCAGTACTTC; CDR3: CASSLAGTGYEQYF
D: .; J: TRBJ1-2; size: .; V: TRBV7-9; DNA: TGTGCCAGCAGCCTGAGGGAGCCCGGCTATGGCTACACCTTC; CDR3: CASSLREPGYGYTF
D: TRBD2; J: TRBJ2-3; size: .; V: TRBV5-1; DNA: TGCGCCAGCAGGACTAGCGGGCGCGCGGGAGATACGCAGTATTTT; CDR3: CASRTSGRAGDTQYF
D: TRBD1; J: TRBJ1-3; size: .; V: TRBV2; DNA: TGTGCCAGCCGCGACGAGGGGGCTGTCGGAAACACCATATATTTT; CDR3: CASRDEGAVGNTIYF
D: .; J: TRBJ1-5; size: .; V: TRBV6-5; DNA: TGTGCCAGCCGTTCGGTCAAAGCTCAGCCCCAGCATTTT; CDR3: CASRSVKAQPQHF
D: TRBD1; J: TRBJ2-2; size: .; V: TRBV5-8; DNA: TGTGCCAGCAGCTTGGGACAGGGTACCGGGGAGCTGTTTTTT; CDR3: CASSLGQGTGELFF
D: TRBD1; J: TRBJ2-5; size: .; V: TRBV15; DNA: TGTGCCACCAGCCTCCCCGGGACAGGTCGGGAGACCCAGTACTTC; CDR3: CATSLPGTGRETQYF
D: .; J: TRBJ2-1; size: .; V: TRBV21-1; DNA: .; CDR3: CASSKVGGGSYNEQFF
D: .; J: TRBJ1-1; size: .; V: TRBV11-3; DNA: TGTGCCAGCAGTCTAGCGAACACTGAAGCTTTCTTT; CDR3: CASSLANTEAFF
D: TRBD1; J: TRBJ1-1; size: .; V: TRBV5-6; DNA: TGTGCCAGCAGCCCTATCCCGGACAGGCAGAAGGGAGCTTTCTTT; CDR3: CASSPIPDRQKGAFF
D: .; J: TRBJ2-7; size: .; V: TRBV30; DNA: TGTGCCTGGAGGGTCGGGAAGAGCTCCTACGAGCAGTACTTC; CDR3: CAWRVGKSSYEQYF
D: .; J: TRBJ1-5; size: once; V: TRBV7-9; DNA: TGTGCCAGCAGCTTAGGGTCCAGTCCACCCCAGCATTTT; CDR3: CASSLGSSPPQHF
D: .; J: TRBJ1-2; size: .; V: TRBV19; DNA: TGTGCCAGCTTAGGGGAATTTAACTATGGCTACACCTTC; CDR3: CASLGEFNYGYTF
D: .; J: TRBJ1-2; size: .; V: TRBV6-5; DNA: TGTGCCAGCAGTTACTCGGGGCAGGAAAGCTATGGCTACACCTTC; CDR3: CASSYSGQESYGYTF
D: TRBD1; J: TRBJ1-1; size: .; V: TRBV5-1; DNA: TGCGCCAGCAGCTCGACAGGGGGCAGGGACACTGAAGCTTTCTTT; CDR3: CASSSTGGRDTEAFF
D: .; J: TRBJ2-7; size: .; V: TRBV21-1; DNA: TGTGCCAGCAGCAAAGGTAGGCTCGGGGGACAGCAAATATGGTCCTACGAGCAGTACTTC; CDR3: CASSKGRLGGQQIWSYEQYF
D: TRBD1; J: TRBJ1-1; size: .; V: TRBV7-9; DNA: TGTGCCAGCATCAACACCCAGGGGGCCAACCCGAACACTGAAGCTTTCTTT; CDR3: CASINTQGANPNTEAFF
D: .; J: TRBJ2-3; size: .; V: TRBV4-2; DNA: TGTGCCAGCAGCCAAGAAGGAGCAGATACGCAGTATTTT; CDR3: CASSQEGADTQYF
D: TRBD1; J: TRBJ1-4; size: .; V: TRBV5-1; DNA: TGCGCCAGCAGTTATGGACAGGGGGCCCTTAATGAAAAACTGTTTTTT; CDR3: CASSYGQGALNEKLFF
D: .; J: TRBJ2-3; size: .; V: TRBV12-3/TRBV12-4; DNA: TGTGCCAGCAGTTTAGAACCTCTCCCGAGGTATTTT; CDR3: CASSLEPLPRYF
D: .; J: TRBJ1-2; size: .; V: TRBV12-5; DNA: TGTGCTAGTGGTGTAAACTCCTATGGCTACACCTTC; CDR3: CASGVNSYGYTF
D: .; J: TRBJ1-1; size: .; V: TRBV6-5; DNA: TGTGCCAGCAGCCCCGGGGGATATGAAGCTTTCTTT; CDR3: CASSPGGYEAFF
D: .; J: TRBJ1-5; size: .; V: TRBV12-2; DNA: TGTGCAAGTCGCTTCCGGACTGCGAATAGCAATCAGCCCCAGCATTTT; CDR3: CASRFRTANSNQPQHF
D: .; J: TRBJ2-2; size: .; V: TRBV7-2; DNA: TGTGCCAGCACATCACAAAGATCGAACACCGGGGAGCTGTTTTTT; CDR3: CASTSQRSNTGELFF
D: .; J: TRBJ2-3; size: .; V: TRBV4-1; DNA: TGCGCCAGCAGCCACGCGGGAAATACGCAGTATTTT; CDR3: CASSHAGNTQYF
D: .; J: TRBJ1-1; size: .; V: TRBV6-5; DNA: TGTGCCAGCAGCCGAACAGTGAACACTGAAGCTTTCTTT; CDR3: CASSRTVNTEAFF
D: TRBD1; J: TRBJ1-2; size: .; V: TRBV18; DNA: TGTGCCAGCTCACGGACAGGGGGGGATGGCTACACCTTC; CDR3: CASSRTGGDGYTF
D: .; J: TRBJ1-1; size: .; V: TRBV30; DNA: TGTGCCTGGAGTACCGGGACGGGGGGCACTGAAGCTTTCTTT; CDR3: CAWSTGTGGTEAFF
D: TRBD1; J: TRBJ1-1; size: .; V: TRBV11-2; DNA: TGTGCCAGCAGCCCCACCCTTGGCGGGACAGGGTTGGCTGAAGCTTTCTTT; CDR3: CASSPTLGGTGLAEAFF
D: .; J: TRBJ1-2; size: .; V: TRBV5-1; DNA: TGCGCCAGCAGCTTGGTGCCAGGCCGCGATGGCTACACCTTC; CDR3: CASSLVPGRDGYTF
D: .; J: TRBJ1-2; size: .; V: TRBV9; DNA: TGTGCCAGCAGCGTAGGGCGGGGGAATGGCTACACCTTC; CDR3: CASSVGRGNGYTF
D: .; J: TRBJ2-3; size: .; V: TRBV9; DNA: TGTGCCAGCAAACGGAGTTTTCGTAGCACAGATACGCAGTATTTT; CDR3: CASKRSFRSTDTQYF
D: .; J: TRBJ1-4; size: .; V: TRBV6-1; DNA: TGTGCCAGCAGCGAAGGTCTCAGTTCTAATGAAAAACTGTTTTTT; CDR3: CASSEGLSSNEKLFF
D: .; J: TRBJ1-1; size: .; V: TRBV5-4; DNA: TGTGCCAGCAGCCCGCGGGGGGGCAGGGGGAACACTGAAGCTTTCTTT; CDR3: CASSPRGGRGNTEAFF
D: .; J: TRBJ1-5; size: .; V: TRBV4-2; DNA: TGTGCCAGCAGCCAAGATGTGTACCTGGGAGCCGATCAGCCCCAGCATTTT; CDR3: CASSQDVYLGADQPQHF
D: TRBD1; J: TRBJ1-4; size: .; V: TRBV15; DNA: TGTGCCACCAGCGTGGACAGGGGCAATGAAAAACTGTTTTTT; CDR3: CATSVDRGNEKLFF
D: .; J: TRBJ2-5; size: .; V: TRBV30; DNA: TGTGCCTGGAGTGTTGGTAGCGGCCAAGAGACCCAGTACTTC; CDR3: CAWSVGSGQETQYF
D: .; J: TRBJ2-3; size: .; V: TRBV24-1; DNA: TGTGCCACCCAGGCAGGGGGCACAGATACGCAGTATTTT; CDR3: CATQAGGTDTQYF
D: .; J: TRBJ1-1; size: .; V: TRBV5-1; DNA: TGCGCCAGCAGCCCCGAGGTGAACACTGAAGCTTTCTTT; CDR3: CASSPEVNTEAFF
D: .; J: TRBJ2-2; size: .; V: TRBV5-4; DNA: TGTGCCAGCAGCGTGGCGCAGGGGGAGCTGTTTTTT; CDR3: CASSVAQGELFF
D: TRBD1; J: TRBJ1-2; size: .; V: TRBV13; DNA: TGTGCCAGCAGCAACCGGGACAGCTATGGCTACACCTTC; CDR3: CASSNRDSYGYTF
D: .; J: TRBJ1-1; size: .; V: TRBV12-3/TRBV12-4; DNA: TGTGCCAGCAGTTTAGGAGTCCGGACTGAAGCTTTCTTT; CDR3: CASSLGVRTEAFF
D: .; J: TRBJ2-7; size: once; V: TRBV7-8; DNA: TGTGCCAGCAGCTTACGAAGCGGATCCTACGAGCAGTACTTC; CDR3: CASSLRSGSYEQYF
D: .; J: TRBJ2-7; size: once; V: TRBV12-3/TRBV12-4; DNA: TGTGCCAGCAGTCTTAACAGAAACTACGAGCAGTACTTC; CDR3: CASSLNRNYEQYF
D: TRBD1; J: TRBJ2-7; size: .; V: TRBV2; DNA: TGTGCCAGCAACGGACAGGGCCCCACCTACGAGCAGTACTTC; CDR3: CASNGQGPTYEQYF